This entry describes one T cell receptor (beta chain). Its antigen remains undetermined. Qualities for individual bases were not recorded, and no much larger clone is one base off. These data belong to a study of cytomegalovirus exposure and HLA in healthy donors (dated by TCRdb to 2016 to 2017). General notes on the study: According to an earlier analysis of several hundred of the donors, roughly 180 million T cells yielded roughly 100 million unique TCR beta sequences and about 280 Gb of sequence data. The genetic ancestry cluster associated with self-reported Caucasian donors included 81% of the 398 genotyped donors. In a later analysis, previously published TCR beta repertoires from 670 or so donors were re-analyzed and high-resolution HLA genotyping was added so that TCR occurrence patterns could be studied. Both class I and class II loci were covered by HLA typing, at four-digit resolution. Using immunosequencing, the study profiled T cell repertoires from fewer than 700 subjects and related those repertoires to cytomegalovirus serostatus. Typing coverage varied by locus: roughly 620-640 donors for A, B, C, DRB1 and DQB1; approximately 560 for DQA1; 606 for DPA1; roughly 470 for DPB1. In an earlier analysis of around 540 of the donors, high-throughput TCR beta sequencing was used to judge whether each TCR beta V gene segment behaved as functional or pseudogenic. Every repertoire in the discovery cohort had been generated on one and the same sequencing platform. The later analysis used no new phenotypic data to find candidate immune exposures, relying instead on TCR beta sequences and their occurrence across donors. On average, around 230,000 unique TCR beta nucleotide sequences were sequenced per donor among roughly 430 genotyped donors of the cohort, with roughly 18% of those sequences being non-productive. Along with the roughly 670-subject first cohort, a separate validation cohort of about 110 different subjects was used. About five DR-DQ haplotypes were handled as single units for association and clustering because linkage in the cohort was strong. The aim of the study was to test whether cataloging public T cell receptors could identify signatures of past pathogen exposure. About 280 gigabases of sequencing data and approximately 80 million unique TCR sequences were included in an early release covering over 600 HLA-typed donors. In a later genetic analysis, genome-wide SNP genotypes for about 65% of the roughly 700 donors were used, and that subset was treated as a discovery cohort. Donor age, sex, ethnicity and CMV serostatus were collected together with the repertoire data. To predict cytomegalovirus infection status, the study brought together high-throughput TCR immunosequencing, statistical association of individual TCRs with disease status, and machine learning.

The CDR3 runs 13 amino acids, cysteine and phenylalanine included. Only the CDR3 region is kept as DNA, spanning 39 bases read in frame from base 1. Trimming leaves V shorter by 3 bases and J shorter by 6 bases, with the junction holding 7 bases beyond the gene matches. CDR1 is given as GTSNPN and CDR2 as SVGIG, both from the germline V gene (reference sequence). Overall study outcomes, separate from this receptor: In a later analysis, several top co-occurrence clusters were reported to appear linked to parvovirus B19, influenza, CMV and Epstein-Barr virus. In a later analysis, HLA-associated TCR beta chains were found to be more clonally expanded and to have lower generation probabilities than equally common non-associated chains. A later analysis found that TCR association rates varied across HLA loci, with DRB1 alleles showing the most associated TCRs and HLA-C alleles the fewest. It was suggested by the authors that the approach could potentially be generalized to other disease states and immunological phenotypes. An association between a missense DCLRE1C variant and V-gene and J-gene trimming of TCR beta chains was found in a later genetic analysis and replicated in an independent cohort. Because counts were too low, seventeen rarely observed V segments, including chromosome 9 orphons, were excluded from the earlier analysis of roughly 580 of the donors. Assigning TCR associations to individual alleles was difficult when HLA alleles, especially DR and DQ, strongly co-occurred. Only TCR beta chains were sequenced in this cohort, and the absence of alpha or paired-chain data limited detectable features. Broadly in line with IMGT annotations, most TCR beta V segments showed up in productive rearrangements about 87% or about 30% of the time in an earlier analysis of roughly 590 of the donors. A cluster of highly shared sequence variants was judged likely to represent a technical artifact of the sequencing pipeline. Presence/absence analyses assumed roughly uniform sequencing depth across donors, an assumption that may not hold. In a later genetic analysis, fewer N-insertions in productive TCRs were reported among donors in an Asian-associated ancestry cluster than the roughly 710-donor mean. HLA typing was unavailable for some donors at each locus, so association tests used only the typed subset. The only immune exposure information available for the cohort was CMV serostatus. In both the original and validation cohorts, the classifier was reported to diagnose cytomegalovirus status with high specificity and sensitivity. At a false discovery rate of 0.05, a later analysis linked under 20,000 TCR beta sequences to specific HLA alleles. Across donors, most TCR sequences were observed very rarely, whereas some public TCRs were present in many individuals. Most CMV-associated TCR beta chains appeared to be HLA-restricted in a later analysis, and the HLA associations seemed to be driven largely by CMV exposure. In the study, approximately 160 TCR beta chains were listed as associated with cytomegalovirus. Some IMGT-functional V segments, including TRBV6-2 and TRBV6-3, could not be distinguished by the 87-base-pair reads and were therefore excluded. A few of the identified cytomegalovirus-associated TCR beta chains were confirmed in vitro to be specific for cytomegalovirus antigens. Linkage disequilibrium might explain the correlated functional status among segregating V segments, but an unknown experimental factor could not be excluded. A further reported finding was that TCR beta sequences accurately predicted the HLA-A and HLA-B alleles for most subjects in the first cohort.

Library preparation was by the immunoSEQ multiplex PCR assay. For the multiplex PCR, a mixture combining 60 forward primers for TCR Vbeta segments and 13 reverse primers for TCR Jbeta segments was used. The CDR3 region of rearranged TCR beta genes was amplified from genomic DNA with a multiplex PCR assay. The amplified TCR beta libraries were sequenced on the Illumina HiSeq System as 87-base-pair reads. In the source study's methods: Across the roughly 600 repertoires, a later analysis counted roughly 77 million unique TCR beta chains, roughly 11 million of which were shared by at least two donors. A nearest-neighbor algorithm error-corrected the raw reads and collapsed the reads into unique sequences, merging closely related sequences to remove PCR and sequencing errors. CDR3 sequences were aligned to IMGT reference sequences to assign V, D and J gene segments. For a sequence to be retained, a match of at least six nucleotides was required to both a V gene segment and a J gene segment. A rearrangement was called productive if the CDR3 had no stop codons and remained in frame with V and J, and every other rearrangement was called non-productive. CDR3 was defined by IMGT convention, running from the second conserved V-encoded cysteine to the conserved J-encoded phenylalanine. In an earlier analysis of some 550 of the donors, sequences lacking an unambiguous match to a single V gene segment were excluded. In an earlier analysis of 587 of the donors, V segments were called functional above 56.7% productive rearrangements and were called segregating when the between-donor standard deviation exceeded 5%. A statistical classification framework was developed to diagnose cytomegalovirus status using the catalog of TCR beta chain sequences. A later analysis assigned V and J genes by comparing TCR nucleotide sequences with IMGT/GENE-DB human TR gene sequences. The TCRdist pipeline was used in a later analysis to assign CDR3 sequences and most-parsimonious VDJ recombination scenarios. In a later analysis, every TCR beta chain was defined by the combination of its CDR3 amino acid sequence and its V-gene family, and reads without a unique V-gene family were dropped. A later analysis removed 592 highly shared, low-generation-probability nucleotide sequences to deal with suspected cross-contamination and a sequencing artifact. In a later analysis, a clonal expansion index for each public chain was calculated from normalized within-repertoire ranks of inferred template counts. Generation probabilities in a later analysis came from a VDJ recombination model fitted to out-of-frame rearrangements, and those results were checked against IGoR. A later analysis scored TCR-TCR, TCR-HLA and TCR-CMV co-occurrence with hypergeometric tests, applying a repertoire-size bias correction to TCR pairs. In a later analysis, false discovery rates were estimated by permuting HLA or CMV assignments 20 times. A later analysis grouped co-occurring TCRs with DBSCAN, adding TCRdist sequence similarity when clustering within HLA-allele-positive subsets. Co-occurrence clustering excluded repertoires with fewer than 30,000 or more than 120,000 public chains, plus five with anomalous nucleotide sharing. This is the immuneACCESS table as TCRdb keeps it, with only in-frame sequences that have V and J called. A part of the clones is gone; compared with another copy, unresolved V genes explain less than half, and the rest is unexplained. Clone size and the V and J calls come from that table; the DNA yielded D and trimming. The sample records around 110,000 clones, about 70% of which are singletons. 4.8% of the sample belongs to the ten largest clones.

In total, more than 500 healthy bone marrow donors made up the cohort. At the time of sampling, every cohort member was nominally healthy, though immune exposures that went unrecorded were likely present. The donor tested CMV seropositive, placing the donor among the 289 seropositive members of the cohort. A peripheral blood sample was collected from each donor, and TCR beta sequencing was performed on peripheral blood mononuclear cells. The Qiagen DNeasy Blood Extraction Kit was used to extract genomic DNA from the blood cell samples. The source is a man aged 25-45 years in good health and CMV-seropositive. The V and J genes are TRBV30 and TRBJ2-7, with 8 middle bases fitting TRBD1. The sequenced sample consisted of PBMCs. The DNA is as follows: TGTGCCTGGAGCCGACAGGGGATCGGCGAGCAGTACTTC. It translates as CAWSRQGIGEQYF.